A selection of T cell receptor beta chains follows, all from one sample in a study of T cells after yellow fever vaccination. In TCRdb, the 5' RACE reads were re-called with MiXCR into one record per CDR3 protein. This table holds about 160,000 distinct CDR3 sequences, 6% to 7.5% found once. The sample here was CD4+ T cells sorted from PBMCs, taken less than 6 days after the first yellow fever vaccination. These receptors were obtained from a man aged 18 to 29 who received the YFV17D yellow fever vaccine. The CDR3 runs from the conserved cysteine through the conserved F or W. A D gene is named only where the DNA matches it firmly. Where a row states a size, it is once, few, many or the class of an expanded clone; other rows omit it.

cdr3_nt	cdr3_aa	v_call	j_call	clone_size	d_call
TGTGCCAGCAGTTACTGGGCTACGATTACTCCGGGACTAGCGGCCAATGAGCAGTTCTTC	CASSYWATITPGLAANEQFF	TRBV6-2/TRBV6-3	TRBJ2-1	.	TRBD2
TGTGCCAGCAGTTCCGGGACAGGGTATGGCAATGAGCAGTTCTTC	CASSSGTGYGNEQFF	TRBV12-3/TRBV12-4	TRBJ2-1	few	TRBD1
TGTGCCTGGAGTCCAGACACTACATCCTACGAGCAGTACTTC	CAWSPDTTSYEQYF	TRBV30	TRBJ2-7	many	.
TGCAGTGCCCCCGGCCGGCCCGGGACTAGCGTTACTCAAGAGACCCAGTACTTC	CSAPGRPGTSVTQETQYF	TRBV20-1	TRBJ2-5	many	TRBD2
TGCGCCAGCAGCTTGCAGGACAGGGGGCTCACTGAAGCTTTCTTT	CASSLQDRGLTEAFF	TRBV5-1	TRBJ1-1	few	TRBD1
TGTGCCAGCAGTTCGCCCGGGGCGATTACAGATACGCAGTATTTT	CASSSPGAITDTQYF	TRBV6-5	TRBJ2-3	many	.
TGTGCCAGCAGCCCAAGGACTCCCAGTCACTATGGCTACACCTTC	CASSPRTPSHYGYTF	TRBV7-6	TRBJ1-2	many	.
TGTGCCACCGGAAACACCGGGGAGCTGTTTTTT	CATGNTGELFF	TRBV24-1	TRBJ2-2	many	.
TGTGCCAGCAGCTCGACAGGGGGAGATACGCAGTATTTT	CASSSTGGDTQYF	TRBV5-4	TRBJ2-3	.	TRBD1
TGTGCCAGCACCCTGGACTGGGCATCTCGGGAGCAGTTCTTC	CASTLDWASREQFF	TRBV9	TRBJ2-1	many	.
TGCGCCAGCAGCCCCCGGGACGGGGGGATAGATACGCAGTATTTT	CASSPRDGGIDTQYF	TRBV5-1	TRBJ2-3	many	TRBD2
TGTGCCAGCAGCGTAGTTGCAGTCACCGGGGAGCTGTTTTTT	CASSVVAVTGELFF	TRBV9	TRBJ2-2	many	.
TGTGCCAGCACCTCCTCGCGCGGGGGGGCCAGGAATGAGCAGTTCTTC	CASTSSRGGARNEQFF	TRBV3-1	TRBJ2-1	many	TRBD2
TGTGCCAGCAGCCACCGACAGCGAAATCAGCCCCAGCATTTT	CASSHRQRNQPQHF	TRBV7-8	TRBJ1-5	many	.